This entry lists 24 T cell receptor beta chains sequenced from one sample in a study of T cells in tumors after PD-1 blockade. The method was immunoSEQ multiplex PCR; TCRdb's version includes in-frame clones alone and lacks a portion of them. The sample records some 24,000 clones, roughly 80% being singletons. Source: PBMCs, taken after anti-PD-1 treatment. The receptors were sampled from a human donor with basal cell carcinoma.

The chain is built from TRBV19 and TRBJ1-3; TRBD1 aligns across 7 bases. CDR3 size: 15 residues. With 6 bases clipped from V and 0 bases from J, the junction kept 5 bases outside the gene matches. CDR1 and CDR2 (germline): LNHDA, SQIVND (reference sequence). The CDR3 region is CASRTDRSSGNTIYF. CDR3 nucleotides: TGTGCCAGTAGAACGGACAGGAGCTCTGGAAACACCATATATTTT.

The rearrangement uses TRBV5-6 and TRBJ2-3, with 14 bases that match TRBD2. This CDR3 has 15 amino acids. Germline-derived CDR1 and CDR2 are SGHDT and YYEEEE. V shed 4 bases, J shed 5 bases, and the junction held 3 bases outside the gene matches. This CDR3 reads CASSPGLAGEDTQYF. For the CDR3, the DNA is TGTGCCAGCAGCCCGGGACTAGCGGGGGAAGATACGCAGTATTTT.

This chain connects TRBV30 to TRBJ1-2, with 9 positions matching TRBD1. Germline trimming cut 0 bases from V and 12 bases from J; bases unmatched to any gene: 8. Germline assignment: CDR1 GTSNPN and CDR2 SVGIG (reference sequence). This CDR3 spans 13 amino acids. The CDR3 is CAWSVLGTGLHTF. The CDR3 region has the DNA TGTGCCTGGAGTGTATTAGGGACAGGGCTCCACACCTTC.

The rearrangement joins TRBV6-2 or TRBV6-3 to TRBJ2-2; D is ambiguous. Germline V lookup: CDR1 MNHEY, CDR2 SVGEGT. The CDR3 runs to 15 residues. The V gene lost 2 bases and the J gene lost 0 bases, with 7 bases spanning the gap. The CDR3 DNA is TGTGCCAGCAGTTACGGGCTGGCGAACACCGGGGAGCTGTTTTTT. Encoded protein: CASSYGLANTGELFF.

The V and J genes are TRBV9 and TRBJ1-1, with a possible D match to TRBD1 (5 bases). The CDR3 length is 14 residues. The V end was cut by 1 base, the J end by 4 bases, with 11 bases between. Germline V gives CDR1 SGDLS, CDR2 YYNGEE. CDR3 amino acids: CASSVITGFTEAFF. CDR3 sequence (DNA): TGTGCCAGCAGCGTAATTACAGGCTTCACTGAAGCTTTCTTT.

The V gene is TRBV6-6, the J gene TRBJ2-1; possibly TRBD2 for D (6 bases). The length of the CDR3 is 11 residues. V was shortened by 5 bases and J by 10 bases, with 9 bases between the two germline ends. CDR1 and CDR2 (germline): MNHNY, SVGAGI (reference sequence). The DNA for the CDR3 is TGTGCCAGCAGTGATCGGGGGGAGCAGTTCTTC. Translating it yields CASSDRGEQFF.

About this clone: One end of the junction varies from germline; a read error may be responsible. The V and J genes are TRBV5-1 and TRBJ2-1; D is ambiguous. CDR3 length: 15 residues. Germline CDR1 is SGHRS and CDR2 is YFSETQ. As DNA, the CDR3 is TGCGTCAGCAGCCTGACGGGCTCCTCCTACAATGAGCAGTTCTTC. Amino acids: CVSSLTGSSYNEQFF.

The gene calls are TRBV2 and TRBJ2-7; 13 bases are a match to TRBD2. V shed 4 bases, J shed 7 bases, and the junction held 1 base outside the gene matches. Looked up from germline, CDR1 is SNHLY and CDR2 is FYNNEI. The CDR3 runs to 13 residues. The CDR3 reads CASSGGLAGEQYF. CDR3 DNA sequence: TGTGCCAGCAGTGGGGGACTAGCGGGGGAGCAGTACTTC.

This clone was recorded only once. The V gene is TRBV30, the J gene TRBJ1-3; D might be TRBD1 (5 bases). The CDR3 extends over 13 amino acids. Trimming removed 3 bases from V and 4 bases from J, with 10 bases in between. Germline CDR1 GTSNPN, CDR2 SVGIG (reference sequence). Here the CDR3 DNA reads TGTGCCTGGAGAAGGGGATCGGGAAACACCATATATTTT. Translation: CAWRRGSGNTIYF.

This sequence joins TRBV23-1 and TRBJ2-3, with a possible D match to TRBD1 (6 bases). TRBV23-1 is an open reading frame whose function is uncertain. The CDR3 loop spans 15 amino acids. V was shortened by 2 bases and J by 0 bases, with 9 bases between the two germline ends. CDR3 residues: CASSQDRRSTDTQYF. DNA of the CDR3: TGCGCCAGCAGTCAAGACAGGCGTAGCACAGATACGCAGTATTTT.

This clone occurred once. The chain combines TRBV6-1 with TRBJ2-3; 8 bases are shared with TRBD2. The V and J ends lost 0 bases and 3 bases, in that order; junction bases with no gene match: 8. There are 17 residues in the CDR3. The germline gives CDR1 MNHNS, CDR2 SASEGT. In DNA, the CDR3 is TGTGCCAGCAGTGAAGCGCTGAGCGGGGGAGGGACAGATACGCAGTATTTT. Its translation is CASSEALSGGGTDTQYF.

The chain joins TRBV30 to TRBJ2-3; D possibly uses TRBD1 or TRBD2 (5 bases each). The CDR3 loop spans 12 amino acids. V lost 2 bases and J 5 bases, leaving 8 bases between the germline ends. CDR1 is GTSNPN, CDR2 SVGIG, per germline (reference sequence). The CDR3 reads CAWSSGRDTQYF. CDR3 nucleotides: TGTGCCTGGAGTTCGGGACGAGATACGCAGTATTTT.

The genes are TRBV30 and TRBJ2-3, with a tentative D call TRBD2 (6 bases). This CDR3 has 14 amino acids. Trimming left V 5 bases short and J 5 bases short, with 17 bases between. From germline, CDR1 is GTSNPN and CDR2 SVGIG (reference sequence). CDR3 residues: CAWRLEGVGDTQYF. The CDR3 DNA follows: TGTGCCTGGCGACTAGAGGGCGTGGGAGATACGCAGTATTTT.

The chain links TRBV5-6 to TRBJ1-1; D remains ambiguous. The CDR3 runs 14 residues. V was clipped by 0 bases and J by 5 bases, with 11 bases between them. CDR1 is SGHDT, CDR2 YYEEEE, per germline. The CDR3 loop reads CASSLGQVVTEAFF. The CDR3 bases are TGTGCCAGCAGCTTGGGGCAGGTGGTTACTGAAGCTTTCTTT.

The chain carries TRBV12-3 or TRBV12-4 and TRBJ2-5; the D gene is possibly TRBD2 (5 bases). This CDR3 contains 13 residues. The V and J ends lost 3 bases and 2 bases respectively, with 7 bases between them. CDR3 amino acids: CASSFREQETQYF. For the CDR3, the DNA is TGTGCCAGCAGTTTTCGGGAACAAGAGACCCAGTACTTC.

The gene calls are TRBV6-1 and TRBJ1-1; TRBD1 agrees at 8 bases. J was trimmed by 1 base and V by 2 bases; bases with no gene match: 3. The CDR3 is made up of 15 amino acids. CDR1 and CDR2 (germline): MNHNS, SASEGT. CDR3 sequence (DNA): TGTGCCAGCAGTGAATGGACAGGGACGAACACTGAAGCTTTCTTT. Translation gives CASSEWTGTNTEAFF.

The chain carries TRBV9 and TRBJ2-3; D assignment may be TRBD1 or TRBD2 (5 bases each). The V end was cut by 0 bases, the J end by 3 bases, with 11 bases between. Germline values: CDR1 SGDLS, CDR2 YYNGEE. The CDR3 spans 15 residues. CDR3 residues: CASSVVGDRTDTQYF. The DNA for the CDR3 is TGTGCCAGCAGCGTAGTGGGGGATAGGACAGATACGCAGTATTTT.

The chain employs TRBV5-5 and TRBJ2-1; D perhaps matches TRBD2 (7 bases). CDR3 length: 17 residues. CDR1 and CDR2 (germline): SGHKS, YYEKEE (reference sequence). V lost 5 bases and J lost 3, with 21 bases in between. CDR3 protein: CASSESLGGAFYNEQFF. The CDR3 DNA follows: TGTGCCAGCAGTGAGTCGCTTGGGGGGGCGTTCTACAATGAGCAGTTCTTC.

This rearrangement joins TRBV5-1 to TRBJ2-1; D is undetermined. This CDR3 has 13 amino acids. The germline V gene encodes CDR1 SGHRS and CDR2 YFSETQ. V was clipped by 0 bases and J by 8 bases, with 9 bases between them. CDR3 residues: CASSLAPPDEQFF. In DNA, the CDR3 is TGCGCCAGCAGCTTGGCACCTCCGGATGAGCAGTTCTTC.

The chain recombines TRBV5-6 with TRBJ2-7; D gene uncertain. Germline values: CDR1 SGHDT, CDR2 YYEEEE. The V gene lost 0 bases and the J gene lost 2 bases, with 12 bases spanning the gap. There are 15 residues in the CDR3. CDR3: CASSLGTVLTYEQYF. The CDR3 DNA reads as TGTGCCAGCAGCTTGGGAACAGTTCTGACCTACGAGCAGTACTTC.

This clone appeared a single time. This chain uses TRBV2 with TRBJ1-2; 10 bases are shared with TRBD1. CDR3 length equals 15 residues. Unmatched junction bases numbered 7, after V lost 1 base and J lost 8 bases. Germline V gene data show CDR1 as SNHLY and CDR2 as FYNNEI. CDR3 sequence reads: CASSEVPGQGKGYTF. The CDR3 nucleotides read TGTGCCAGCAGTGAAGTCCCGGGACAGGGGAAGGGCTACACCTTC.

The chain joins TRBV12-3 or TRBV12-4 to TRBJ1-2; D is undetermined. With 6 bases removed from V and 7 bases from J, the gap between germline ends came to 12 bases. This CDR3 is 12 amino acids long. The CDR3 spells CASSPTGTGYTF. CDR3 DNA: TGTGCCAGCAGCCCAACTGGCACTGGCTACACCTTC.

A single count supports this clone. This chain links TRBV6-5 with TRBJ1-2; D remains ambiguous. The CDR3 covers 13 residues. The V gene lost 8 bases and the J gene lost 0 bases, with 10 bases spanning the gap. Germline values: CDR1 MNHEY, CDR2 SVGAGI. CDR3 protein: CASSLLPNYGYTF. The DNA of the CDR3 is TGTGCCAGCTCGCTGCTACCTAACTATGGCTACACCTTC.

This clone was counted a single time. This chain uses TRBV5-6 with TRBJ2-3; the D is unclear. CDR3 size: 14 residues. Trimming removed 0 bases from V and 1 base from J, with 6 bases in between. Germline V CDR1 and CDR2: SGHDT, YYEEEE. For the CDR3, the DNA is TGTGCCAGCAGCTTGGGGGTTGGCACAGATACGCAGTATTTT. Translation gives CASSLGVGTDTQYF. The complete variable domain, with remaining parts taken from reference TRBV5-6 and TRBJ2-3, reads DAGVTQSPTHLIKTRGQQVTLRCSPKSGHDTVSWYQQALGQGPQFIFQYYEEEERQRGNFPDRFSGHQFPNYSSELNVNALLLGDSALYLCASSLGVGTDTQYFGPGTRLTVL.